What follows are 25 T cell receptor beta chains derived from one specimen sequenced in a study of PD-L1 blockade in urothelial cancer. Method: immunoSEQ multiplex PCR; TCRdb's copy keeps in-frame clones and lacks some. The sample holds approximately 100,000 clones, about 91% seen once. The sequencing here drew on PBMCs, taken around atezolizumab (anti-PD-L1) treatment. These receptors were taken from a woman aged 80 or over with urothelial cancer.

This clone was counted a single time. The CDR3 region is CASSKGQGEGVRNGYTF. The DNA for the CDR3 is TGTGCCAGCAGTAAAGGACAGGGGGAGGGAGTAAGAAATGGCTACACCTTC. This chain connects TRBV6-1 to TRBJ1-2; 10 bases map to TRBD1. Germline assignment: CDR1 MNHNS and CDR2 SASEGT. The CDR3 totals 17 residues. The V and J ends lost 5 bases and 6 bases, in that order; junction bases with no gene match: 15.

The rearrangement joins TRBV28 to TRBJ2-1, with TRBD2 matching over 10 bases. The germline V gene has CDR1 MDHEN and CDR2 SYDVKM. V shed 4 bases and J 4 bases; nucleotides not matched to a gene: 7. The CDR3 has 16 amino acids. The CDR3 DNA reads as TGTGCCAGCAGTTCCTTAGCGGGGGGCGGGTACAATGAGCAGTTCTTC. Protein product: CASSSLAGGGYNEQFF. Full variable domain (rest looked up from reference TRBV28 and TRBJ2-1): DVKVTQSSRYLVKRTGEKVFLECVQDMDHENMFWYRQDPGLGLRLIYFSYDVKMKEKGDIPEGYSVSREKKERFSLILESASTNQTSMYLCASSSLAGGGYNEQFFGPGTRLTVL.

V gene TRBV27 combines with J gene TRBJ2-1; 10 nucleotides align to TRBD1. The length of the CDR3 is 16 residues. Germline CDR1 is MNHEY and CDR2 is SMNVEV (reference sequence). The ends lost 7 bases at V and 6 bases at J; junction bases unmatched: 12. This chain's CDR3 is CASKRSPGTGANEQFF. For the CDR3, the DNA is TGTGCCAGCAAACGATCGCCCGGGACAGGGGCCAATGAGCAGTTCTTC.

The chain links TRBV5-1 to TRBJ1-1; D might be TRBD1 (5 bases). The V end was cut by 4 bases, the J end by 6 bases, with 22 bases between. In germline, CDR1 is SGHRS, CDR2 YFSETQ. The CDR3 contains 16 residues. The DNA of the CDR3 is TGCGCCAGCAGCCCACTACGAGGGGAGGAGATGCCTGAAGCTTTCTTT. Residues: CASSPLRGEEMPEAFF.

The chain carries TRBV5-6 and TRBJ2-1; 11 nucleotides match TRBD2. Trimming removed 0 bases from V and 3 bases from J; junction bases left unmatched: 8. The CDR3 runs 18 residues. Germline assignment: CDR1 SGHDT and CDR2 YYEEEE. This CDR3 reads CASSLVRGSGRGYNEQFF. DNA of the CDR3: TGTGCCAGCAGCTTGGTAAGGGGTAGCGGGAGGGGCTACAATGAGCAGTTCTTC. The full variable domain, its missing parts supplied by reference TRBV5-6 and TRBJ2-1, is DAGVTQSPTHLIKTRGQQVTLRCSPKSGHDTVSWYQQALGQGPQFIFQYYEEEERQRGNFPDRFSGHQFPNYSSELNVNALLLGDSALYLCASSLVRGSGRGYNEQFFGPGTRLTVL.

The chain carries TRBV5-1 and TRBJ1-4; 8 bases align to TRBD1. Trimming removed 4 bases from V and 0 bases from J; junction bases left unmatched: 8. CDR1 is SGHRS, CDR2 YFSETQ, per germline. This CDR3 has 17 amino acids. CDR3 bases: TGCGCCAGCAGCCCAAACCCACAGGGGGCAACTAATGAAAAACTGTTTTTT. This codes for CASSPNPQGATNEKLFF.

The chain couples TRBV9 to TRBJ2-1; 10 bases line up with TRBD2. J was trimmed by 4 bases and V by 3 bases; bases with no gene match: 4. The CDR3 loop spans 15 amino acids. The germline V gene has CDR1 SGDLS and CDR2 YYNGEE. CDR3 sequence (DNA): TGTGCCAGCAGCGAGCTAGCGGGGGATTACAATGAGCAGTTCTTC. This sequence encodes CASSELAGDYNEQFF.

The chain recombines TRBV29-1 with TRBJ2-7; D might be TRBD1 (5 bases). Germline values: CDR1 SQVTM, CDR2 ANQGSEA. CDR3 length: 11 amino acids. The V end lost 6 bases, the J end lost 4 bases, and 10 bases lay between the germline ends. The CDR3 DNA reads as TGCAGCGTGGTTGACAGATACGAGCAGTACTTC. Protein product: CSVVDRYEQYF.

The chain uses TRBV11-2 and TRBJ1-3; TRBD1 matches at 10 bases. Trimming took 3 bases from V and 4 from J; bases not matched to a gene: 3. Germline V gene lookup returns CDR1 SGHAT and CDR2 FQNNGV. This CDR3 has 15 residues. The CDR3: CASSLTGGLGNTIYF. CDR3 DNA sequence: TGTGCCAGCAGCTTGACAGGGGGCTTAGGAAACACCATATATTTT.

The genes are TRBV20-1 and TRBJ1-1, with no clear D. The CDR3 is 11 amino acids. V gave up 3 bases and J gave up 4 bases, with 6 bases separating them. CDR1 and CDR2 (germline): DFQATT, SNEGSKA (reference sequence). DNA of the CDR3: TGCAGTGCTAGGTCTCGCACTGAAGCTTTCTTT. Amino acid sequence: CSARSRTEAFF.

The V call is TRBV4-2, the J call TRBJ2-5; 7 nucleotides align to TRBD2. V gave up 2 bases and J gave up 2 bases; unmatched junction bases: 5. Germline V lookup: CDR1 LGHNA, CDR2 YNFKEQ. This CDR3 region has 15 residues. CDR3 protein: CASSQSPGLQETQYF. CDR3 nucleotides: TGTGCCAGCAGCCAATCCCCGGGACTACAAGAGACCCAGTACTTC.

The V and J genes are TRBV9 and TRBJ2-5, with D possibly being TRBD2 (5 bases). Trimming left V 0 bases short and J 9 bases short, with 15 bases between. The CDR3 runs to 14 residues. From germline, CDR1 is SGDLS and CDR2 YYNGEE. Here the CDR3 reads CASSVAPRGRSQYF. DNA of the CDR3: TGTGCCAGCAGCGTAGCCCCCCGGGGAAGGTCCCAGTACTTC.

The count of this clone is one. The chain has TRBV28 and TRBJ2-1; no reliable D call. V shed 6 bases and J shed 7 bases, with 16 bases lying between them. Per the germline V gene, CDR1 is MDHEN and CDR2 is SYDVKM. This CDR3 has 14 amino acids. CDR3 nucleotides: TGTGCCAGCAGGGGCCTCCACAGTCAGAATGAGCAGTTCTTC. It yields the protein CASRGLHSQNEQFF.

As DNA, the CDR3 is TGTGCCAGCAGCTTTGGAGGAAACTCTGGAAACACCATATATTTT. It is translated as CASSFGGNSGNTIYF. This chain uses TRBV5-6 with TRBJ1-3; D is unclear. Germline V gene lookup returns CDR1 SGHDT and CDR2 YYEEEE. V lost 2 bases, J lost 0 bases, and 9 bases lay in between. The CDR3 contains 15 residues.

The rearrangement joins TRBV4-2 to TRBJ1-5; TRBD1 might be the D (5 bases). V was pared by 0 bases and J by 4 bases, with 13 bases between. Germline CDR1 reads LGHNA; CDR2 reads YNFKEQ. The CDR3 is 16 residues long. CDR3 region: CASSQDPAQGNQPQHF. The CDR3 DNA sequence: TGTGCCAGCAGCCAAGATCCGGCCCAGGGAAATCAGCCCCAGCATTTT.

J is TRBJ1-1 and V is TRBV19; D might be TRBD1 (5 bases). CDR3 length: 12 amino acids. The germline gives CDR1 LNHDA, CDR2 SQIVND (reference sequence). V lost 6 bases and J 4 bases, leaving 9 bases between the germline ends. CDR3 DNA: TGTGCCAGTAGCGCGGGGGGCACTGAAGCTTTCTTT. Amino acid sequence: CASSAGGTEAFF.

This clone has just a few counts. This chain uses TRBV6-5 with TRBJ1-1; unclear D gene. Germline V gene data show CDR1 as MNHEY and CDR2 as SVGAGI. The V gene lost 0 bases and the J gene lost 0 bases, with 5 bases spanning the gap. This CDR3 has 14 residues. This chain's CDR3 is CASSYSSLNTEAFF. The CDR3 DNA reads TGTGCCAGCAGTTACTCGAGTTTGAACACTGAAGCTTTCTTT.

The chain has TRBV28 and TRBJ1-2; tentative D call: TRBD1 (6 bases). The V gene's germline CDR1 is MDHEN and CDR2 SYDVKM. CDR3 size: 12 residues. Trimming shortened V by 7 bases and J by 7 bases, and 13 bases separated the two germline ends. CDR3 DNA: TGTGCCAGCACCACAGGGTCCGTTGGCTACACCTTC. Its protein product is CASTTGSVGYTF.

CDR3 region: CASSPRTGMGTDTQYF. As DNA, the CDR3 is TGTGCCAGCAGCCCCCGTACGGGAATGGGCACAGATACGCAGTATTTT. The rearrangement links TRBV11-2 to TRBJ2-3, with D possibly TRBD2 on 5 matching bases. CDR3 length equals 16 residues. Trimming pared 5 bases from V and 1 base from J, leaving 16 bases between. Germline CDR1 is SGHAT and CDR2 is FQNNGV.

The chain links TRBV19 to TRBJ1-2, with a tentative D call TRBD1 (6 bases). Germline V gene sequence: CDR1 LNHDA, CDR2 SQIVND (reference sequence). The CDR3 consists of 14 residues. The V gene lost 11 bases and the J gene lost 4 bases, with 20 bases spanning the gap. Here the CDR3 reads CASSGPGGSYGYTF. The CDR3 DNA reads TGTGCCTCCTCCGGACCGGGGGGCTCCTATGGCTACACCTTC.

The chain is built from TRBV9 and TRBJ2-3; D possibly corresponds to TRBD1 (5 bases). CDR3 length: 15 amino acids. The ends were cut back, 0 bases at V and 4 bases at J, with 12 bases in the middle. Germline CDR1 and CDR2: SGDLS and YYNGEE. CDR3 sequence reads: CASSVEQEWADTQYF. CDR3 bases: TGTGCCAGCAGCGTAGAACAGGAGTGGGCAGATACGCAGTATTTT.

The chain couples TRBV28 to TRBJ2-5; D remains unclear. CDR1 is MDHEN, CDR2 SYDVKM, per germline. There are 14 residues in the CDR3. V lost 6 bases and J 2 bases, leaving 13 bases between the germline ends. The CDR3 protein is CASSPGSWQETQYF. The DNA of the CDR3 is TGTGCCAGCAGCCCCGGTTCTTGGCAAGAGACCCAGTACTTC.

This rearrangement joins TRBV6-5 to TRBJ1-1; D unresolved. The CDR3 has 11 residues. V was cut by 2 bases and J by 11 bases, with 9 bases left in between. Germline V gives CDR1 MNHEY, CDR2 SVGAGI. CDR3 bases: TGTGCCAGCAGTTACATGGAGACGGCTTTCTTT. Protein sequence: CASSYMETAFF.

This clone was found once. The chain uses TRBV7-9 and TRBJ2-7; 14 bases fit TRBD2. V shed 5 bases and J 4 bases; nucleotides not matched to a gene: 4. Germline loops: CDR1 SEHNR, CDR2 FQNEAQ (reference sequence). The CDR3 loop spans 15 amino acids. The CDR3 protein is CASSTRLAGGYEQYF. CDR3 coding DNA: TGTGCCAGCAGCACCCGACTAGCGGGAGGGTACGAGCAGTACTTC.

The chain joins TRBV18 to TRBJ2-7, with D perhaps matching TRBD2 (6 bases). CDR1 is KGHSH, CDR2 LQKENI, per germline. V lost 10 bases and J lost 6, with 16 bases in between. The CDR3 has 12 amino acids. This chain's CDR3 is CATAEGPREQYF. The CDR3 coding sequence is TGTGCCACCGCGGAGGGCCCCCGCGAGCAGTACTTC.